These T cell receptor beta chains were read from a single sample in a study of T cells in Graves' hyperthyroidism and ophthalmopathy. TCRdb passed the multiplex PCR reads through MiXCR, listing each CDR3 protein once. Of fewer than 450,000 distinct CDR3 sequences in the sample, approximately 18% were seen once. Sequenced input: blood. These receptors were collected from a woman in her 30s with Graves' hyperthyroidism that later progressed to Graves' ophthalmopathy. The CDR3 runs from the conserved cysteine through the conserved F or W. D genes are given only for firm matches. Only some rows state a clone size, as once, few, many or a class for expanded clones.

j_call clone_size v_call d_call cdr3_nt cdr3_aa
TRBJ2-6 - TRBV10-3 - TGTGCCATCAGTGAGTCGCCAGTAGCCGGGGCCAACGTCCTGACTTTC CAISESPVAGANVLTF
TRBJ2-5 - TRBV29-1 - TGCAGCGTTGGACCCTATGTGGGGACCCAGTACTTC CSVGPYVGTQYF
TRBJ2-2 - TRBV2 - TGTGCCAGCAGTGAGGGCTCCTTAATGACCGGGGAGCTGTTTTTT CASSEGSLMTGELFF
TRBJ2-2 - TRBV9 TRBD2 TGTGCCAGCAGCGCGCCGGGACTAGCAACCGGGGAGCTGTTTTTT CASSAPGLATGELFF
TRBJ2-3 - TRBV11-2 - TGTGCCAGCAGCTTAGTCCTAGCGACTAGCACAGATACGCAGTATTTT CASSLVLATSTDTQYF
TRBJ2-5 many TRBV11-2 - TGTGCCAGCAGCTCCGGGGGAAGACAGGAGGAGACCCAGTACTTC CASSSGGRQEETQYF
TRBJ2-2 many TRBV6-5 TRBD1 TGTGCCAGCAGTTACGACAGGGGGCAAAGTAGTACAGGCACCGGGGAGCTGTTTTTT CASSYDRGQSSTGTGELFF
TRBJ2-7 many TRBV7-8 - TGTGCCAGCAGCTCTCGCAGGTTCCCCCCCTACGAGCAGTACTTC CASSSRRFPPYEQYF
TRBJ2-3 - TRBV28 TRBD2 TGTGCCAGCAGTTTGGCTTTGGCGGGAGCGGTCCGGGATACGCAGTATTTT CASSLALAGAVRDTQYF
TRBJ2-1 - TRBV7-2 TRBD2 TGTGCCAGCAGCTTACGGCGGGGGGGCGTCAATGAGCAGTTCTTC CASSLRRGGVNEQFF
TRBJ2-2 few TRBV7-9 TRBD1 TGTGCCAGCGCCCCCCCCGGGACAGAAGCCGGGGAGCTGTTTTTT CASAPPGTEAGELFF
TRBJ1-6 - TRBV12-3/TRBV12-4 TRBD1 TGTGCCAGCAGTTCTAGTCCCGGGACAGGCGACATCTCGACCCTCCACTTT CASSSSPGTGDISTLHF
TRBJ2-7 many TRBV27 - TGTGCCAGCAGTTTATGGGGGAGAGAATACGAGCAGTACTTC CASSLWGREYEQYF
TRBJ2-1 - TRBV11-2 - TGTGCCAGCAGCTTAAATTTGAGAATCAATGAGCAGTTCTTC CASSLNLRINEQFF
TRBJ1-1 many TRBV6-1 TRBD1 TGTGCCAGCAGTGAATTGGGACAGGCGAACACTGAAGCTTTCTTT CASSELGQANTEAFF